This TCR beta chain is from a study of blood T cell repertoires in COVID-19. Produced via immunoSEQ multiplex PCR; TCRdb's table is partial and in-frame only. The sample carries approximately 360,000 clones, 89% recorded once. Sequences were obtained from peripheral blood. This TCR was sampled from a man in his forties with acute or convalescent COVID-19.

The CDR3 here is CSVGTGGQPQHF. Here the CDR3 DNA reads TGCAGCGTGGGGACAGGCGGTCAGCCCCAGCATTTT. V gene TRBV29-1 combines with J gene TRBJ1-5; TRBD1 matches at 8 bases. There are 12 residues in the CDR3. Per germline, CDR1 SQVTM and CDR2 ANQGSEA. Germline trimming cut 6 bases from V and 6 bases from J; bases unmatched to any gene: 4.